The 17 T cell receptor beta chains in this list originate from one sample, sequenced in a study of CD4 T cells in relation to SARS-CoV-2 and coronaviruses. Sequencing was performed with immunoSEQ multiplex PCR; in TCRdb, only in-frame clones are kept and a portion is missing. The data contain about 68,000 clones, 80% to 95% of them seen just once; the ten biggest clones take up under 0.25%. CD4+ T cells from unexposed donors were obtained before the COVID-19 pandemic (2011-2018). Material for sequencing was naive CD4+ T cells from PBMCs. Regarding subset: naive CD4+ T cells isolated by negative enrichment. The receptors originated from a human donor in good health.

A single count supports this clone. The CDR3 DNA reads as TGTGCCAGCAGCCTCGACGGGGAAGCTTTCTTT. This translates into CASSLDGEAFF. This chain connects TRBV9 to TRBJ1-1; D is undetermined. The CDR3 is made up of 11 amino acids. CDR1 and CDR2 (germline): SGDLS, YYNGEE. V was shortened by 4 bases and J by 8 bases, with 9 bases between the two germline ends.

V and J are TRBV20-1 and TRBJ2-3; no definite D call. The V gene lost 6 bases and the J gene lost 2 bases, with 6 bases spanning the gap. The CDR3 runs to 11 residues. Per germline, CDR1 DFQATT and CDR2 SNEGSKA (reference sequence). CDR3: CSAPFTDTQYF. The CDR3 DNA follows: TGCAGTGCGCCATTCACAGATACGCAGTATTTT.

The chain uses TRBV4-2 and TRBJ2-6; D may be TRBD1 or TRBD2 (7 bases each). The V end lost 1 base, the J end lost 1 base, and 14 bases lay between the germline ends. The V gene's germline CDR1 is LGHNA and CDR2 YNFKEQ. The CDR3 spans 18 residues. CDR3 nucleotide sequence: TGTGCCAGCAGCCAAGTGGGAGGGGGCGCTTCTGGGGCCAACGTCCTGACTTTC. Protein: CASSQVGGGASGANVLTF.

In DNA, the CDR3 is TGTGCCAGCTCGCGGGGCCGCAGCTCCTACGAGCAGTACTTC. Translation: CASSRGRSSYEQYF. The genes are TRBV5-6 and TRBJ2-7; D is perhaps TRBD2 (6 bases). With 7 bases removed from V and 0 bases from J, the gap between germline ends came to 14 bases. The CDR3 consists of 14 residues. The germline CDR1 and CDR2 sequences are SGHDT and YYEEEE.

V is TRBV18 and J is TRBJ1-1; the D is unclear. This CDR3 contains 16 residues. Germline V CDR1 and CDR2: KGHSH, LQKENI. Trimming pared 6 bases from V and 3 bases from J, leaving 20 bases between. CDR3 nucleotides: TGTGCCAGCTCCTTCGCCCGGACGGGATGGGACACTGAAGCTTTCTTT. It specifies CASSFARTGWDTEAFF.

This clone was seen only once. The rearrangement joins TRBV18 to TRBJ2-7; possible D gene TRBD2, 6 bases. Per the germline V gene, CDR1 is KGHSH and CDR2 is LQKENI. The CDR3 is 14 amino acids. V lost 3 bases to trimming and J lost 2 bases, with 11 bases between them. CDR3 region: CASSPSGSAYEQYF. As DNA, the CDR3 is TGTGCCAGCTCACCTAGCGGATCCGCCTACGAGCAGTACTTC.

The chain joins TRBV24-1 to TRBJ2-5, with 7 bases fitting TRBD1. V lost 3 bases and J lost 0; bases outside the gene matches: 3. The CDR3 is 15 residues long. CDR1 and CDR2 from the germline V gene are KGHDR and SFDVKD. The CDR3 loop is CATSDRTGYQETQYF. The CDR3 DNA is TGTGCCACCAGTGATAGGACAGGTTACCAAGAGACCCAGTACTTC.

The rearrangement uses TRBV7-2 and TRBJ2-3; 8 bases are shared with TRBD2. The CDR3 has 15 amino acids. Germline CDR1 SGHTA, CDR2 FQGNSA. V was pared by 4 bases and J by 6 bases, with 9 bases of the junction left unmatched. This chain's CDR3 is CASSSSGTRGDTQYF. The CDR3 DNA follows: TGTGCCAGCAGCTCATCCGGGACTAGGGGTGATACGCAGTATTTT.

The CDR3 bases are TGTGCCAGCAGGGGGCTGGGGACCGGGGAGCTGTTTTTT. Protein product: CASRGLGTGELFF. V is TRBV4-2 and J is TRBJ2-2, with D possibly being TRBD1 (5 bases). The CDR3 runs to 13 residues. V was trimmed by 6 bases and J by 5 bases, leaving 10 bases between them. In germline, CDR1 is LGHNA, CDR2 YNFKEQ.

The chain couples TRBV28 to TRBJ1-1, with unresolved D. CDR3 length equals 16 residues. CDR1 and CDR2 (germline): MDHEN, SYDVKM. The V end lost 8 bases, the J end lost 4 bases, and 23 bases lay between the germline ends. The CDR3 protein is CASFHDVGRVSTEAFF. CDR3 nucleotide sequence: TGTGCCAGCTTCCACGACGTGGGGAGGGTGAGCACTGAAGCTTTCTTT.

V and J are TRBV28 and TRBJ1-3; D gene uncertain. The CDR3 spans 12 residues. Germline loops: CDR1 MDHEN, CDR2 SYDVKM. Trimming left V 5 bases short and J 4 bases short, with 6 bases between. The CDR3 DNA reads as TGTGCCAGCAGTACCGGAGGAAACACCATATATTTT. Translating it yields CASSTGGNTIYF.

This clone was observed once. The chain recombines TRBV7-2 with TRBJ1-5; TRBD1 matches at 8 bases. V lost 5 bases and J lost 8; bases outside the gene matches: 8. Germline V lookup: CDR1 SGHTA, CDR2 FQGNSA. This CDR3 region has 14 residues. The CDR3 spells CASSLDRGGEPQHF. The CDR3 DNA reads TGTGCCAGCAGCCTCGACAGGGGCGGGGAGCCCCAGCATTTT.

This clone was recorded once. This chain uses TRBV6-5 with TRBJ1-2, with 10 positions matching TRBD1. Germline CDR1 reads MNHEY; CDR2 reads SVGAGI. The CDR3 extends over 14 amino acids. Trimming cost V 6 bases and J 1 base; bases outside gene matches: 2. CDR3 DNA sequence: TGTGCCAGCAGCCGGGACAGGGGTAACTATGGCTACACCTTC. This translates into CASSRDRGNYGYTF.

The rearrangement joins TRBV7-2 to TRBJ2-3, with no clear D. The germline V gene encodes CDR1 SGHTA and CDR2 FQGNSA. This CDR3 is 16 amino acids long. With 5 bases removed from V and 0 bases from J, the gap between germline ends came to 15 bases. CDR3 in amino acids: CASSGGVRPSTDTQYF. The CDR3 region has the DNA TGTGCCAGCAGCGGTGGGGTAAGGCCTAGCACAGATACGCAGTATTTT.

This clone was observed once. This chain links TRBV6-1 with TRBJ1-1; unclear D gene. This CDR3 has 15 amino acids. Germline-derived CDR1 and CDR2 are MNHNS and SASEGT. V shed 2 bases and J shed 4 bases, with 14 bases lying between them. DNA for the CDR3: TGTGCCAGCAGTGAACGACCGGTTGTGACCACTGAAGCTTTCTTT. It encodes CASSERPVVTTEAFF.

The chain couples TRBV5-1 to TRBJ2-7, with D perhaps TRBD2 (7 bases). Germline loops: CDR1 SGHRS, CDR2 YFSETQ. The V gene lost 4 bases and the J gene lost 7 bases, with 21 bases spanning the gap. The CDR3 runs to 15 residues. The CDR3, as DNA: TGCGCCAGCAGCCTCCGAACAGGGAGGGGTCGGGAGCAGTACTTC. Its translation: CASSLRTGRGREQYF.

This chain connects TRBV9 to TRBJ2-7; TRBD1 might be the D (5 bases). CDR3 length: 14 residues. Germline CDR1 is SGDLS and CDR2 is YYNGEE. V lost 0 bases and J 1 base, leaving 8 bases between the germline ends. The CDR3 loop reads CASSVDQGSYEQYF. The DNA of the CDR3 is TGTGCCAGCAGCGTAGATCAGGGATCCTACGAGCAGTACTTC.